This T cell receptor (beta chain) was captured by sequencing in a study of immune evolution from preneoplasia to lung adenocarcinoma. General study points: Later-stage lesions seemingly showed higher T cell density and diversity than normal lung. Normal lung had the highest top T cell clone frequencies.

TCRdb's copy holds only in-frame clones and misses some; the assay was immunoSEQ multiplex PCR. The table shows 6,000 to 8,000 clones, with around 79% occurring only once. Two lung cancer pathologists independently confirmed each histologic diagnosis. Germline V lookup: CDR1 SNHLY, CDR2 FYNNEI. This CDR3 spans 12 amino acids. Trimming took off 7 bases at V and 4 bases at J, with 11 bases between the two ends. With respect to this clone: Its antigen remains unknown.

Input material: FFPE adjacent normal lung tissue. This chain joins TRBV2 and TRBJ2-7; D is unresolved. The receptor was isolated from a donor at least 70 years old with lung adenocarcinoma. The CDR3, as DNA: TGTGCCAGCAACGGAGAAACTTACGAGCAGTACTTC. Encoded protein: CASNGETYEQYF.